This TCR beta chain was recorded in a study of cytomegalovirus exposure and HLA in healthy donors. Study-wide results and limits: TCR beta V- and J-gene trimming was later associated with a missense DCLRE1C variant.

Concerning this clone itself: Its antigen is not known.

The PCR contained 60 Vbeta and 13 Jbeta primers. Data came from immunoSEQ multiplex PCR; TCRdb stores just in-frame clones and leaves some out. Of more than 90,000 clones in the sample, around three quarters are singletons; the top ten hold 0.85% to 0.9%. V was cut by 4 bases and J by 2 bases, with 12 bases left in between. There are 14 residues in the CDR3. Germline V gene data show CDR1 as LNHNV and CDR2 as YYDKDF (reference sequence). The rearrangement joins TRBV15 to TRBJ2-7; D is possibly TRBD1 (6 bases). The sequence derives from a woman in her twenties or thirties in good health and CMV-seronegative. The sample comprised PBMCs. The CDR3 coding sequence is TGTGCCACCAGCAACGAATGGGGGCCCTACGAGCAGTACTTC. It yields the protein CATSNEWGPYEQYF.